The present T cell receptor beta chain was sequenced within a study of graft-versus-host responses after intestinal transplantation. Turning to the study itself: Multivisceral, liver-intestinal, or isolated intestinal transplants were received by the recipients. General observations from the study: Within the allografts of patients who had graft-donor T cell macrochimerism, graft-versus-host to host-versus-graft clonal ratios were high.

Produced via immunoSEQ multiplex PCR; TCRdb's table is partial and in-frame only. The sample carries 85,000 to 100,000 clones, less than 95% recorded once. Trimming stripped 5 bases from V and 10 bases from J, with 10 bases between. The CDR3 consists of 12 residues. CDR1 is SGDLS and CDR2 is YYNGEE in the germline V gene. This clone was recorded only once. No antigen is known for it. V is TRBV9 and J is TRBJ1-6, with a tentative D call TRBD1 (5 bases). Sequencing used unstimulated CD8+ T cells sorted from spleen or lymph node cells, obtained before transplant. The receptor was derived from a human donor who was the organ donor for an intestinal transplant. The CDR3 protein is CASRGDGSPLHF. The CDR3 DNA reads as TGTGCCAGCAGAGGGGATGGGTCACCCCTCCACTTT.